A single sample is the source of the 5 T cell receptor beta chains below, sequenced in a study of cytomegalovirus exposure and HLA in healthy donors (dated by TCRdb to 2015 to 2018). The library was built by means of the immunoSEQ multiplex PCR assay. The multiplex PCR relied on a mix of 60 forward primers for TCR Vbeta segments and 13 reverse primers for TCR Jbeta segments. TCRdb's version of the immuneACCESS table is confined to in-frame rearrangements and falls short of the full clone set. An unresolved V gene accounts for under half of the shortfall where checked; the remainder is of unknown origin. This sample is represented by some 170,000 clones; 70% to 85% of them were singletons. The top ten hold roughly 3.6% of the sample. The sequenced sample consisted of PBMCs. These receptors all come from a woman aged 60-75 years in good health and CMV-seropositive.

Here the CDR3 DNA reads TGCAGCGTAAACCCCAGGGGCAATGAGCAGTTCTTC. Translated: CSVNPRGNEQFF. The gene calls are TRBV29-1 and TRBJ2-1, with D possibly being TRBD1 (6 bases). Germline CDR1 is SQVTM and CDR2 is ANQGSEA. CDR3 length: 12 residues. Trimming removed 6 bases at V and 6 bases at J, with 12 bases between.

V and J are TRBV7-2 and TRBJ2-3; 7 bases map to TRBD2. Germline loops: CDR1 SGHTA, CDR2 FQGNSA. V shed 5 bases, J shed 3 bases, and the junction held 11 bases outside the gene matches. The CDR3 is 16 residues long. The CDR3 reads CASSRGSAGRTDTQYF. The CDR3 coding sequence is TGTGCCAGCAGCCGCGGGTCCGCCGGGAGGACAGATACGCAGTATTTT.

The chain employs TRBV6-4 and TRBJ2-1; 8 bases are a match to TRBD2. CDR1 is MRHNA, CDR2 SNTAGT, per germline. The trim removed 4 bases at V and 3 bases at J, leaving 8 bases unmatched. This CDR3 is 16 amino acids long. CDR3 in DNA: TGTGCCAGCAGTGCCATATTTGCGGGGGGCTACAATGAGCAGTTCTTC. Its translation is CASSAIFAGGYNEQFF.

This chain joins TRBV29-1 and TRBJ1-3; D remains unclear. In germline, CDR1 is SQVTM, CDR2 ANQGSEA. The CDR3 has 15 amino acids. V shed 5 bases and J shed 0 bases, with 14 bases lying between them. The CDR3 bases are TGCAGCGTTTCAGTGACATCCGACTCTGGAAACACCATATATTTT. Its protein is CSVSVTSDSGNTIYF. Filled out from reference TRBV29-1 and TRBJ1-3, the complete variable domain reads SAVISQKPSRDICQRGTSLTIQCQVDSQVTMMFWYRQQPGQSLTLIATANQGSEATYESGFVIDKFPISRPNLTFSTLTVSNMSPEDSSIYLCSVSVTSDSGNTIYFGEGSWLTVV.

J is TRBJ1-1 and V is TRBV14, with D unclear. V was trimmed by 1 base and J by 5 bases, leaving 14 bases between them. This CDR3 is built from 15 residues. Germline values: CDR1 SGHDN, CDR2 FVKESK. DNA of the CDR3: TGTGCCAGCAGCCAAGTGCGGGCGGCGAATACTGAAGCTTTCTTT. Translation gives CASSQVRAANTEAFF.